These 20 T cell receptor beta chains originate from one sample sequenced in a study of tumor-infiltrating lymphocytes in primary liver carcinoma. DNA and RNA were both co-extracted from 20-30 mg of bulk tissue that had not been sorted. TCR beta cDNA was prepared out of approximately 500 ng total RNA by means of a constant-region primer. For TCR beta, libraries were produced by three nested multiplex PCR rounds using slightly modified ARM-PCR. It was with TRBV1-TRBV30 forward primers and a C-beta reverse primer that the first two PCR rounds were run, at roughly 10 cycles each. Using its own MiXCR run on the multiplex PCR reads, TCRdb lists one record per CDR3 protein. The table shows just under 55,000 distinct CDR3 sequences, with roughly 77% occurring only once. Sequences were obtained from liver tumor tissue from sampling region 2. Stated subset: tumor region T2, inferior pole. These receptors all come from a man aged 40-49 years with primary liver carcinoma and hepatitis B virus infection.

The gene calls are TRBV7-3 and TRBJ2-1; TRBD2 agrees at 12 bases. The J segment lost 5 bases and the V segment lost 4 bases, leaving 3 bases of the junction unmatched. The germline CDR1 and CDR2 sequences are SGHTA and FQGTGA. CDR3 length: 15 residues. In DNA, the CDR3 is TGTGCCAGCAGCTCCGGACTAGCGGGGAACAATGAGCAGTTCTTC. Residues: CASSSGLAGNNEQFF.

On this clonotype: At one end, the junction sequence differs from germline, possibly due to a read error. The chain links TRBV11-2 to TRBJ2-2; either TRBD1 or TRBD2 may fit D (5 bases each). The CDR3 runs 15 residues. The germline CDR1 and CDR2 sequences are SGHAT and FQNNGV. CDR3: CTSSFGAANTGKLFF. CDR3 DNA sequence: TGTACCAGCAGCTTCGGGGCAGCGAACACCGGGAAACTGTTTTTT.

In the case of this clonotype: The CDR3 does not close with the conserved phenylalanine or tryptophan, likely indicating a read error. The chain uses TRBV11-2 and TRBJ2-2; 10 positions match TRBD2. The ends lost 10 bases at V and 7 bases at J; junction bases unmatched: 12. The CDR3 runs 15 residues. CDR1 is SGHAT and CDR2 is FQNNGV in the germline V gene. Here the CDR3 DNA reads TGTGCCAATAGCGCGGGACTAGCGCGTCACGGGGAGCTGTTTCTT. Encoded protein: CANSAGLARHGELFL.

The CDR3: CAWNRGLLECYTF. CDR3 nucleotides: TGTGCCTGGAACCGGGGCCTCCTGGAATGCTACACCTTC. The V and J genes are TRBV30 and TRBJ1-2, with TRBD1 as a possible D gene (5 bases). The CDR3 extends over 13 amino acids. Trimming shortened V by 4 bases and J by 9 bases, and 18 bases separated the two germline ends. The germline V gene has CDR1 GTSNPN and CDR2 SVGIG (reference sequence).

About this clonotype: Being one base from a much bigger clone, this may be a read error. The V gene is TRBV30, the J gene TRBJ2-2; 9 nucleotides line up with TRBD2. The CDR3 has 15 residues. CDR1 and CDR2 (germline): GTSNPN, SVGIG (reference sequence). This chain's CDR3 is CAWTRGTSSTGELLF. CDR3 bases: TGTGCCTGGACCAGGGGGACTAGCAGTACCGGGGAGCTGTTGTTT.

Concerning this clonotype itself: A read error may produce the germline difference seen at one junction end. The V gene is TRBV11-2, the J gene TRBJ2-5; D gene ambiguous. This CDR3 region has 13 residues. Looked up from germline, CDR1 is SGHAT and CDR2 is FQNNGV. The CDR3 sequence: CASCLDFLEIHYF. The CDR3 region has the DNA TGTGCCAGCTGCTTAGATTTTCTGGAGATCCACTACTTC.

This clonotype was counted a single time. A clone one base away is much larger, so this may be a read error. CDR3 nucleotides: TGTGCCAACAGCCGACGCAACAGCGCGGGGACAGGGGATTATGGCTACACCTTC. It specifies CANSRRNSAGTGDYGYTF. The chain has TRBV28 and TRBJ1-2, with 10 positions matching TRBD1. Germline assignment: CDR1 MDHEN and CDR2 SYDVKM. Trimming took 10 bases from V and 5 from J; bases not matched to a gene: 22. The length of the CDR3 is 18 residues.

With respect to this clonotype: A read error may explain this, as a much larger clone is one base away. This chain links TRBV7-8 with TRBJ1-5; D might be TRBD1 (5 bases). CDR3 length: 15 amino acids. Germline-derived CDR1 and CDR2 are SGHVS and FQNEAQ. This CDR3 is CASTGGSYSNQSQHF. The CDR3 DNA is TGTGCCAGCACTGGGGGTAGCTATAGCAATCAGTCCCAGCATTTT.

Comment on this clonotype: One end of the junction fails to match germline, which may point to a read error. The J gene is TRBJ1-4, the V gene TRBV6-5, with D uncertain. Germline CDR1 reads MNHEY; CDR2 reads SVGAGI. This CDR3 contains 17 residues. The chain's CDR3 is CAGSYSTRRATNEKLFF. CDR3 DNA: TGTGCCGGCAGTTACTCCACTCGGCGGGCAACCAATGAAAAACTGTTTTTT.

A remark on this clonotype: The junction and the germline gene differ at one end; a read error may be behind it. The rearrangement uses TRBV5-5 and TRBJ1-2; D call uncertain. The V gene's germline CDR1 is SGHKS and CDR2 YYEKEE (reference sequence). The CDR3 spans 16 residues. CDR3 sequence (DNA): TGTGCCGGCAGCACCGATCCAGGTGGTCTCTTCTATGGCTACACCTTC. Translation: CAGSTDPGGLFYGYTF.

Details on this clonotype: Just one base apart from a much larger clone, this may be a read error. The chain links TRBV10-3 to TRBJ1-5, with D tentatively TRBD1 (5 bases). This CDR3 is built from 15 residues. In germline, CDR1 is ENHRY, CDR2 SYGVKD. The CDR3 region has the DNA TGTACCATCAGTAACGCGGGGGGACGCAATCAGCCCCAGCATTTT. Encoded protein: CTISNAGGRNQPQHF.

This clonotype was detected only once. CDR3 DNA sequence: TGTGCCAGCAGTTTCTCGTACTGGCGGGCCAATATCCCCTACGAGCGATACTTC. It is translated as CASSFSYWRANIPYERYF. This sequence joins TRBV6-5 and TRBJ2-7; possible D gene TRBD2, 5 bases. Trimming stripped 4 bases from V and 13 bases from J, with 35 bases between. CDR3 size: 18 residues. The germline V gene has CDR1 MNHEY and CDR2 SVGAGI.

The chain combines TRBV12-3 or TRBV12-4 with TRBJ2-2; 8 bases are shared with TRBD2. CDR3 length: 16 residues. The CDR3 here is CTSGLYPGSNTGELFF. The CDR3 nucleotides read TGTACTAGCGGTTTATACCCAGGGTCCAACACCGGGGAGCTGTTTTTT.

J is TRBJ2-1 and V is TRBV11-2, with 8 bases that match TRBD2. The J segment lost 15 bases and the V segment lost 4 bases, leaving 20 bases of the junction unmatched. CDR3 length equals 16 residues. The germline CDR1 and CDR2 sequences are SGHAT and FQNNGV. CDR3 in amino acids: CASSYFSTNGGGGGFF. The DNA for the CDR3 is TGTGCCAGCAGCTACTTTTCGACTAACGGGGGGGGAGGCGGGTTCTTC.

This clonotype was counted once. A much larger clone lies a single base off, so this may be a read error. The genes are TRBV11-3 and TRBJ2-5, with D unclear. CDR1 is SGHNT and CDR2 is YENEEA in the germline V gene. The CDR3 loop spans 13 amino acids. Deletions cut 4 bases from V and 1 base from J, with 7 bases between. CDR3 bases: TGTGCCAGCAGCTCACACAGCCAAGAGACCCAGTACTTC. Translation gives CASSSHSQETQYF. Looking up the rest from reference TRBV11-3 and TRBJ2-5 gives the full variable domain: EAGVVQSPRYKIIEKKQPVAFWCNPISGHNTLYWYLQNLGQGPELLIRYENEEAVDDSQLPKDRFSAERLKGVDSTLKIQPAELGDSAVYLCASSSHSQETQYFGPGTRLLVL.

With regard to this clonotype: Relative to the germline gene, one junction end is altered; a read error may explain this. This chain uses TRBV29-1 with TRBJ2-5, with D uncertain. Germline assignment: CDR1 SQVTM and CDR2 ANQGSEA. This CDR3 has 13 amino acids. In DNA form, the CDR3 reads TGCATCGTTGAGTTGGCACCCGAAGAGACCCAGTACTTC. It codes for CIVELAPEETQYF.

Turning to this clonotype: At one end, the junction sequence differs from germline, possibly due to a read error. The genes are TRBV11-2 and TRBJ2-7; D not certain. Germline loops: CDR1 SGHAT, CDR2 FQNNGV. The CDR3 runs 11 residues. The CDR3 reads CVSSAYYEQCF. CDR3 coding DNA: TGTGTCAGCAGTGCTTACTACGAGCAGTGCTTC.

CDR3 residues: CASSLARGLYNEQFF. The CDR3 coding sequence is TGTGCCAGCAGTTTAGCAAGGGGACTTTACAATGAGCAGTTCTTC. This chain joins TRBV6-1 and TRBJ2-1; maybe TRBD2 (6 bases). CDR1 and CDR2 from the germline V gene are MNHNS and SASEGT. Trimming cost V 5 bases and J 4 bases, with 15 bases left between them. The CDR3 length is 15 residues.

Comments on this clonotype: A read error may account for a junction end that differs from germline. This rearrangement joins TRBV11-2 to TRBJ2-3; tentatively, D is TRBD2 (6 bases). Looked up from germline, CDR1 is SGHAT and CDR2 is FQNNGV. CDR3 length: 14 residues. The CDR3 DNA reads TGTGCCAGTAGCTTTCGGGAGAGCATAGATACACAGTATTTT. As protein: CASSFRESIDTQYF.

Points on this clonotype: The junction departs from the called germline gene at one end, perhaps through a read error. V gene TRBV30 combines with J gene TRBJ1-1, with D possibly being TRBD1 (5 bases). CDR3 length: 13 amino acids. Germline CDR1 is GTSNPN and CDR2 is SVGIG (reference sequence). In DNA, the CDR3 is TGTTCCTGGAGTGTACACTCTGGGACTGAAGTTTTCTTT. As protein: CSWSVHSGTEVFF.